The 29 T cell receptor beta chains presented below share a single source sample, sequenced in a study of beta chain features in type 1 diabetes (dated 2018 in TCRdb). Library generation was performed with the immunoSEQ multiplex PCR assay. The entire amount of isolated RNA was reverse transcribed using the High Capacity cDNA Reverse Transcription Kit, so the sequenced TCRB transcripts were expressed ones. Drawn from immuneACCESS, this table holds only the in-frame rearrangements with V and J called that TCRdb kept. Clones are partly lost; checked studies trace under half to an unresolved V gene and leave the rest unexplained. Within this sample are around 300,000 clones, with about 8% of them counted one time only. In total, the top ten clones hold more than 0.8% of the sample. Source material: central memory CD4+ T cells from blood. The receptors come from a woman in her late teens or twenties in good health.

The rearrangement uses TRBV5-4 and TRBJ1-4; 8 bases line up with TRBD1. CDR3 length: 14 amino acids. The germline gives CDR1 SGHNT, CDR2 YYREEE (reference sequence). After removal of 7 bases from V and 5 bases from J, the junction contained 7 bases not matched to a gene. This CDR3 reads CASGTGGINEKLFF. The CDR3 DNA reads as TGTGCCAGCGGAACAGGGGGTATCAATGAAAAACTGTTTTTT.

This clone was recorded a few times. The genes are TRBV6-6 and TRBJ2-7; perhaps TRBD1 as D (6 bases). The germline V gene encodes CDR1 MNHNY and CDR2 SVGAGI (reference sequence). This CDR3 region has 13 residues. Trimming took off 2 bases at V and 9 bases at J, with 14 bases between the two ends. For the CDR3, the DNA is TGTGCCAGCAGTTACGTGCAGGGGTCAACGCAGTACGTC. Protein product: CASSYVQGSTQYV.

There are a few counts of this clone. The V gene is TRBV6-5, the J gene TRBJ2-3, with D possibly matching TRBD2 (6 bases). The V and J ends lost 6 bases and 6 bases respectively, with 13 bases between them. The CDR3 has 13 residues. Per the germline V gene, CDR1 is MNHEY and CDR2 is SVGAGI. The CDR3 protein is CASRGGNSDTQYF. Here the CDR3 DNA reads TGTGCCAGCAGGGGCGGGAATTCCGATACGCAGTATTTT.

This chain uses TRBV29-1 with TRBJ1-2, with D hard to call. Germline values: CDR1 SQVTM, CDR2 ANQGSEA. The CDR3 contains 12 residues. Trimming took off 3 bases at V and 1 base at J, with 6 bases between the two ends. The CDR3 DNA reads TGCAGCGTTGACAAGAATAACTATGGCTACACCTTC. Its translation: CSVDKNNYGYTF.

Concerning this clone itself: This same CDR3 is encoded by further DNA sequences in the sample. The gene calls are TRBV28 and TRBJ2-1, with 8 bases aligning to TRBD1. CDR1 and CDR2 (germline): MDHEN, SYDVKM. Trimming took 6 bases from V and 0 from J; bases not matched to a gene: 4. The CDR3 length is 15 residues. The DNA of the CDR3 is TGTGCCAGCAGACCCACAGGGGGCTCCTACAATGAGCAGTTCTTC. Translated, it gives CASRPTGGSYNEQFF.

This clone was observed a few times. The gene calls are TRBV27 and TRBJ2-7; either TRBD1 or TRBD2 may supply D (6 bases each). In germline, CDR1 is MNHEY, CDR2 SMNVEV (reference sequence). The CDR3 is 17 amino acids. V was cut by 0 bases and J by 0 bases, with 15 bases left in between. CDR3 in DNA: TGTGCCAGCAGTTTATCCGGGGGCCCTTTAAGCTCCTACGAGCAGTACGTC. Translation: CASSLSGGPLSSYEQYV.

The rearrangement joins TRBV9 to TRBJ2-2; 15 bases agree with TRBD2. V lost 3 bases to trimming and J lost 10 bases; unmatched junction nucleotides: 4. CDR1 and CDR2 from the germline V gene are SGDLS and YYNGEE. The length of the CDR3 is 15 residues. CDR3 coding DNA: TGTGCCAGCAGCGACCGGACTAGCGGGGGGGCGGAGCTGTTTTTT. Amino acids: CASSDRTSGGAELFF.

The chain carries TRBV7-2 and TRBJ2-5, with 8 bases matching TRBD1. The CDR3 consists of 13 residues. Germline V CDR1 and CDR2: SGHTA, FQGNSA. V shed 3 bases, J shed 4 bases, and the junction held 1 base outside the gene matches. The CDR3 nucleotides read TGTGCCAGCAGCTTTGACAGGGGAGAGACCCAGTACTTC. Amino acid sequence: CASSFDRGETQYF.

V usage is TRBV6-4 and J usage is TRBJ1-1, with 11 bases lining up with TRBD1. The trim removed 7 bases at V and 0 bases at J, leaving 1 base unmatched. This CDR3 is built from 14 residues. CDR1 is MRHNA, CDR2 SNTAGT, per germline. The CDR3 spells CASMGQGVNTEAFF. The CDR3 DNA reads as TGTGCCAGCATGGGACAGGGGGTGAACACTGAAGCTTTCTTT.

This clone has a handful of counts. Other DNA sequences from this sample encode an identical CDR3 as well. CDR3 residues: CASSLSGAFNQPQHF. DNA for the CDR3: TGTGCCAGCAGTTTAAGCGGGGCTTTTAATCAGCCCCAGCATTTT. V gene TRBV28 combines with J gene TRBJ1-5; a possible D gene is TRBD1 (5 bases). Trimming removed 2 bases at V and 4 bases at J, with 12 bases between. The CDR3 sequence is 15 residues long. Germline-derived CDR1 and CDR2 are MDHEN and SYDVKM.

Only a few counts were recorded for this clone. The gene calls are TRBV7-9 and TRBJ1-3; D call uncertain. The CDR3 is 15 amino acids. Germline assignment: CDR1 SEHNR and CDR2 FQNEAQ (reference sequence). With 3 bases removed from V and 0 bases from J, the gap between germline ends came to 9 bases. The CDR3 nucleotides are TGTGCCAGCAGCTTGGTGTCAGGCTCTGGAAACACCATATATTTT. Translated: CASSLVSGSGNTIYF.

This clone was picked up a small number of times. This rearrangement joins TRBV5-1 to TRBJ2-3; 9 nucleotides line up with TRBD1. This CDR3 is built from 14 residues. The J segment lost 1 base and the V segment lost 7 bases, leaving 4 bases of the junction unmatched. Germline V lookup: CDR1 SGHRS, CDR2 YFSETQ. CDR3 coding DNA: TGCGCCAGCCGACAGGGGGATCGCACAGATACGCAGTATTTT. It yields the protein CASRQGDRTDTQYF.

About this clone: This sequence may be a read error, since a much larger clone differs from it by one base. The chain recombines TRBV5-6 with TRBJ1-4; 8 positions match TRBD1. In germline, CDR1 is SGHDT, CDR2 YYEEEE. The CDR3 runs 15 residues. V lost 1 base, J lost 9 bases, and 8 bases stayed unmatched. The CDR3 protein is CASSLSGGAEKKLFF. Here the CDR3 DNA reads TGTGCCAGCAGCTTGTCAGGGGGCGCGGAGAAAAAACTGTTTTTT.

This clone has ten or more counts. DNA of the CDR3: TGTGCCAGCTCCCTCGGGGGGGCTAGCAATCAGCCCCAGCATTTT. Translation gives CASSLGGASNQPQHF. This chain links TRBV18 with TRBJ1-5, with D possibly TRBD1 on 6 matching bases. V gave up 6 bases and J gave up 0 bases, with 12 bases separating them. CDR1 is KGHSH and CDR2 is LQKENI in the germline V gene. This CDR3 is built from 15 residues.

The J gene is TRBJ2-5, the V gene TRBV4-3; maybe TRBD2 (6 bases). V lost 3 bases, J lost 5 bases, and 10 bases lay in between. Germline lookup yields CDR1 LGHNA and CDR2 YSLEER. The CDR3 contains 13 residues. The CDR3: CASSQAGRETQYF. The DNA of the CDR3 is TGCGCCAGCAGCCAGGCAGGGAGGGAGACCCAGTACTTC.

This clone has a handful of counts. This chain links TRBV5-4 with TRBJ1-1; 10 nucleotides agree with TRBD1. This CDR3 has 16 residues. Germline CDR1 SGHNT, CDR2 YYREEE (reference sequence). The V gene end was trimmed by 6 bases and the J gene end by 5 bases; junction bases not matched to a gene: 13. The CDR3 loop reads CASIGTGDRRGTEAFF. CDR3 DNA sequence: TGTGCCAGCATCGGGACAGGGGATAGACGGGGAACTGAAGCTTTCTTT. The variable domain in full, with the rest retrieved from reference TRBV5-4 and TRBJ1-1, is ETGVTQSPTHLIKTRGQQVTLRCSSQSGHNTVSWYQQALGQGPQFIFQYYREEENGRGNFPPRFSGLQFPNYSSELNVNALELDDSALYLCASIGTGDRRGTEAFFGQGTRLTVV.

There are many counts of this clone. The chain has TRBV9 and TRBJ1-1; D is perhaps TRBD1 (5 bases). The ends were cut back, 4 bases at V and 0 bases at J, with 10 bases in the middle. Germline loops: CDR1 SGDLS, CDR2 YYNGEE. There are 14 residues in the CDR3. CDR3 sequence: CASSRQSLNTEAFF. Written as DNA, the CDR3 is TGTGCCAGCAGCCGACAGAGCCTGAACACTGAAGCTTTCTTT.

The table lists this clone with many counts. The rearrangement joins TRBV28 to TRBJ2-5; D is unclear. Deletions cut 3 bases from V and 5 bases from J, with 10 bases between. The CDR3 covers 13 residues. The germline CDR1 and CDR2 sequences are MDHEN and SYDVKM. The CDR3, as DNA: TGTGCCAGCAGTTTCCACGGCGATGAGACCCAGTACTTC. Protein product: CASSFHGDETQYF.

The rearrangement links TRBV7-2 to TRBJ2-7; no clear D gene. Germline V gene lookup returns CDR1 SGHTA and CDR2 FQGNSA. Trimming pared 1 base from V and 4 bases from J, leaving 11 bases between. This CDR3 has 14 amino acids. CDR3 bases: TGTGCCAGCAGCTTAGAGCAAGGCACTTACGAGCAGTACTTC. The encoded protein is CASSLEQGTYEQYF.

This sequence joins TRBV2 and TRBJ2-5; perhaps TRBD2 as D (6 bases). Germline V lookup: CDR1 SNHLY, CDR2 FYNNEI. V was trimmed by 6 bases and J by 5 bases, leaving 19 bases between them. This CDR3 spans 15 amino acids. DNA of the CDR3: TGTGCCAGCAGCGGGGGAGGTACTGAGTGGGAGACCCAGTACTTC. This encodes CASSGGGTEWETQYF.

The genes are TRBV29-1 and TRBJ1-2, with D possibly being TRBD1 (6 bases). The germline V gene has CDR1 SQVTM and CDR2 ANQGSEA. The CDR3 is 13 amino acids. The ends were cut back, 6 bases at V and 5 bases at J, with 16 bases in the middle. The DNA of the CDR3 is TGCAGCGTGCAGGGGCTACTGGGGTATGGCTACACCTTC. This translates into CSVQGLLGYGYTF.

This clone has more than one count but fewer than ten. The CDR3 coding sequence is TGCAGCGCAGTCCGAGAGGCTGAAGCTTTCTTT. Its protein is CSAVREAEAFF. V usage is TRBV29-1 and J usage is TRBJ1-1; no clear D. The CDR3 is 11 amino acids. Trimming removed 7 bases from V and 6 bases from J, with 12 bases in between. The germline CDR1 and CDR2 sequences are SQVTM and ANQGSEA. The variable domain in full, completed from reference TRBV29-1 and TRBJ1-1, reads SAVISQKPSRDICQRGTSLTIQCQVDSQVTMMFWYRQQPGQSLTLIATANQGSEATYESGFVIDKFPISRPNLTFSTLTVSNMSPEDSSIYLCSAVREAEAFFGQGTRLTVV.

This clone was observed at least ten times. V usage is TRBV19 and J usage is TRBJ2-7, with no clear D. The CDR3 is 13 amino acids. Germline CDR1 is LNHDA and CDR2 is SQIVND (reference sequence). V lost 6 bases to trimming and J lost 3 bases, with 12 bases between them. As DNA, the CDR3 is TGTGCCAGTAGAAAGGGTACGAACTACGAGCAGTACTTC. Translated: CASRKGTNYEQYF.

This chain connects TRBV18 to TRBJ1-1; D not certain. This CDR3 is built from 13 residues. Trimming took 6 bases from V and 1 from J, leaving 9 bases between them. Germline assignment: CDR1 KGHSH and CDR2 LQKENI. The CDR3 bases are TGTGCCAGCTCCCTCGGGGAGAACACTGAAGCTTTCTTT. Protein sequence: CASSLGENTEAFF.

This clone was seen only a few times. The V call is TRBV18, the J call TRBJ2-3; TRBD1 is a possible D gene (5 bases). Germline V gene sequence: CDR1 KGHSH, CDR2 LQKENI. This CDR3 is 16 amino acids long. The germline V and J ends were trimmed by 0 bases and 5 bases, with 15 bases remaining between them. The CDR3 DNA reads TGTGCCAGCTCACCACCGCGGCAGGGTCGCGGAGATACGCAGTATTTT. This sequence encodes CASSPPRQGRGDTQYF.

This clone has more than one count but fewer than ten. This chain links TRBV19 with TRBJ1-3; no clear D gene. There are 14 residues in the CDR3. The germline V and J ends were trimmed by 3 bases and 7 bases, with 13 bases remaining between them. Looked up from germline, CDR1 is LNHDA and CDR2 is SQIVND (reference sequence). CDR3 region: CASSMRASLNTIYF. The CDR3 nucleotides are TGTGCCAGTAGTATGAGGGCCTCCCTGAACACCATATATTTT.

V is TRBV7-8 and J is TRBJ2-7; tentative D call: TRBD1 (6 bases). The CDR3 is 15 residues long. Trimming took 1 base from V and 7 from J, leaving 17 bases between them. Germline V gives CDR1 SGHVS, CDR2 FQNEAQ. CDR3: CASSLVVGAQSEQYV. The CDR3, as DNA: TGTGCCAGCAGCTTAGTTGTGGGGGCGCAGAGTGAGCAGTACGTC.

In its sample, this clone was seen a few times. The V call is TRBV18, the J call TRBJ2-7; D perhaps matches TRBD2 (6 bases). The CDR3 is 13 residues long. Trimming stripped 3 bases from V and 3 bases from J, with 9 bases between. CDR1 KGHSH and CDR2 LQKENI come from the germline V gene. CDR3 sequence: CASSPSGGYEQYF. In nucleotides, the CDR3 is TGTGCCAGCTCACCGTCCGGGGGCTACGAGCAGTACTTC.

The CDR3 DNA reads as TGCGCCACCTCGTCCGGGGTGGTCTACAATGAGCAGTTCTTC. It specifies CATSSGVVYNEQFF. This chain joins TRBV4-3 and TRBJ2-1; D perhaps matches TRBD2 (5 bases). V lost 10 bases to trimming and J lost 3 bases, with 16 bases between them. The CDR3 covers 14 residues. Germline V lookup: CDR1 LGHNA, CDR2 YSLEER.